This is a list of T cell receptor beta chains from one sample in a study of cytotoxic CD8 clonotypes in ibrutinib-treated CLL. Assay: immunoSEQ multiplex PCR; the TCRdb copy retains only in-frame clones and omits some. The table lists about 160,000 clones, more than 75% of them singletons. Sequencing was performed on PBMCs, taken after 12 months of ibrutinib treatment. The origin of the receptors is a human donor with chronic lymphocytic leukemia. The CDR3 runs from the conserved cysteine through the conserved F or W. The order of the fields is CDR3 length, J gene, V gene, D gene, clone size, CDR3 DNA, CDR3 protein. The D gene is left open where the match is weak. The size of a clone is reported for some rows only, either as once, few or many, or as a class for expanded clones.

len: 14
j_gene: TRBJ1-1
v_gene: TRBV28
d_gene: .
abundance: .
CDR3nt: TGTGCCAGCGACGGAGGGGGACGGAACACTGAAGCTTTCTTT
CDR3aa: CASDGGGRNTEAFF

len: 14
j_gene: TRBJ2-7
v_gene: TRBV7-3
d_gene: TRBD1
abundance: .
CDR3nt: TGTGCCAGCAGCACAGGGGCAGGGTCCTACGAGCAGTACTTC
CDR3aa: CASSTGAGSYEQYF

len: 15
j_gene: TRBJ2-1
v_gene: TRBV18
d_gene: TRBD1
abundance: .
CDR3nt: TGTGCCAGCTCACCCGGCAGACAGGGTGCAGATGAGCAGTTCTTC
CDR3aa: CASSPGRQGADEQFF

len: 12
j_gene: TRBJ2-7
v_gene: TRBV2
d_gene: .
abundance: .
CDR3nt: TGTGCCAGCACCCCGGGACACAGGGGGGGGTACTTC
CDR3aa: CASTPGHRGGYF

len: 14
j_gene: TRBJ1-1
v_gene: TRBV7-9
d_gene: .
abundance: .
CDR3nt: TGTGCCAGCAGCCCGTACCAGGGTAACCCTGAAGCTTTCTTT
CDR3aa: CASSPYQGNPEAFF

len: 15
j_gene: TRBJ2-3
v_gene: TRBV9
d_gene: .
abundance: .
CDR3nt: TGTGCCAGCAGCGTAGAGGGGTACGGGACAGATACGCAGTATTTT
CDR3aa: CASSVEGYGTDTQYF

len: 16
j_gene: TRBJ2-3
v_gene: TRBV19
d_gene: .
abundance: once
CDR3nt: TGTGCCAGTAGACCGTTGGCCTCGGAAGCCACAGATACGCAGTATTTT
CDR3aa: CASRPLASEATDTQYF

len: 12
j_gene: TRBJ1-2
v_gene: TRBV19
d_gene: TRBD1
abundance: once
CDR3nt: TGTGCCAGTAGGGCGGGACAGGGAGCCTACACCTTC
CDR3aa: CASRAGQGAYTF

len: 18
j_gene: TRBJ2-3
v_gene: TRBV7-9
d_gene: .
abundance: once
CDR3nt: TGTGCCAGCAGCTTGATAGCCCTGGGTAGACCCGAGGTAGATACGCAGTATTTT
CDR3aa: CASSLIALGRPEVDTQYF

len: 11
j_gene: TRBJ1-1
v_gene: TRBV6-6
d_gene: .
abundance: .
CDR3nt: TGTGCCAGCAGGTCCGGGACTGGAGCTTTCTTT
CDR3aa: CASRSGTGAFF

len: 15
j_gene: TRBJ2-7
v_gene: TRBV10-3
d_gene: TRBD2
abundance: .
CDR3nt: TGTGCCATCAGTGAACTAGCGGGGGTCTCCTACGAGCAGTACTTC
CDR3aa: CAISELAGVSYEQYF

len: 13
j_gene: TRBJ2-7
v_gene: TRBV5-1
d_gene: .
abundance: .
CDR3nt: TGCGCCAGCAGCTCCTATACTAGAGCCGAGCAGTACTTC
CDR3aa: CASSSYTRAEQYF

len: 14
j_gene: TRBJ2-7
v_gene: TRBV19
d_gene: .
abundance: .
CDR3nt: TGTGCCAGTAGTATCTCGGACGGTTCCTACGAGCAGTACTTC
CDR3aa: CASSISDGSYEQYF

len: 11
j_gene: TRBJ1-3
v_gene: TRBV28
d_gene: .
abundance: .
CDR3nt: TGTGCCAGCAGGCTACGGGACACCATATATTTT
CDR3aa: CASRLRDTIYF

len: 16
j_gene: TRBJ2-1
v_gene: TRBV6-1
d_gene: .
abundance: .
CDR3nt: TGTGCCAGCAGTGCCAACGTCGGGACAAAGTACAATGAGCAGTTCTTC
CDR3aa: CASSANVGTKYNEQFF